The 8 T cell receptor beta chains reported below all come from one sample, sequenced in a study of vaccination and CD4 T cells after COVID-19 (dated by TCRdb to 2022 to 2024). Library construction relied on PCR. Sequencing instrument: Illumina iSeq 100. TCR sequencing of DNA from cultured CD4+ T cells used the Oncomine TCR Beta short-read assay at the Johns Hopkins FTIC core. In TCRdb, the public reads were trimmed at Q25 with fastp and aligned with MiXCR, with productive beta chains retained. Each entry merges the rows of one CDR3 protein and shows their most common DNA and genes. This sample comprises several thousand distinct CDR3 sequences, under 40% of them detected only once. The top ten constitute about 19% of the sample. Which antigens these TCRs recognize remains unknown. The sample's treatment or condition label, in plain terms: approximately nine-day PBMC culture with coronavirus spike peptide pools or control peptides (ViraFEST assay). CD4+ T cells from unexposed donors were collected before the COVID-19 pandemic (2011-2018).

The sequenced material came from CD4+ T cells from blood, cultured in vitro. These receptors all stem from a human donor in good health.

The CDR3 protein is CASSRTGTEANTGELFF. In nucleotides, the CDR3 is TGCGCCAGCAGTAGGACCGGGACGGAAGCGAACACCGGGGAGCTGTTTTTT. The chain links TRBV5-1 to TRBJ2-2, with D possibly called TRBD1 or TRBD2 (5 bases each). This CDR3 comprises 17 residues. The germline V gene has CDR1 SGHRS and CDR2 YFSETQ. V was cut by 5 bases and J by 0 bases, with 17 bases left in between.

The V gene is TRBV20-1, the J gene TRBJ2-5; TRBD2 matches 14 bases. Trimming cost V 4 bases and J 5 bases; bases outside gene matches: 9. This CDR3 region has 16 residues. CDR1 and CDR2 from the germline V gene are DFQATT and SNEGSKA (reference sequence). The DNA for the CDR3 is TGCAGTGCTACCTTGACTAGCGGGGGGGCCTTGGAGACCCAGTACTTC. It is translated as CSATLTSGGALETQYF.

The rearrangement links TRBV6-2 or TRBV6-3 to TRBJ2-2, with 11 bases lining up with TRBD2. This CDR3 has 16 amino acids. The germline V gene has CDR1 MNHEY and CDR2 SVGEGT. The V segment lost 6 bases and the J segment 5 bases; nucleotides outside the gene matches: 8. The CDR3 sequence is CASRTRLAGRTGELFF. CDR3 bases: TGTGCCAGCAGAACCCGACTAGCGGGGAGGACCGGGGAGCTGTTTTTT.

The chain combines TRBV6-1 with TRBJ1-3; 8 bases agree with TRBD1. J was trimmed by 0 bases and V by 7 bases; bases with no gene match: 11. Germline V gene lookup returns CDR1 MNHNS and CDR2 SASEGT. The CDR3 runs to 17 residues. CDR3 sequence reads: CASTRTGSSPSGNTIYF. The CDR3 DNA is TGTGCCAGCACAAGGACAGGGTCCTCACCCTCTGGAAACACCATATATTTT.

In this sample, this clonotype turned up a few times. This rearrangement joins TRBV7-2 to TRBJ1-4, with D tentatively TRBD1 (6 bases). Trimming removed 5 bases at V and 4 bases at J, with 11 bases between. Germline V lookup: CDR1 SGHTA, CDR2 FQGNSA. The CDR3 extends over 14 amino acids. The CDR3 is CASSRTALNEKLFF. CDR3 bases: TGTGCCAGCAGCAGGACAGCCCTTAATGAAAAACTGTTTTTT.

The J gene is TRBJ2-7, the V gene TRBV18, with 7 bases fitting TRBD1. Trimming at V came to 4 bases and at J to 5 bases, leaving 5 bases not matched to a gene. Germline CDR1 and CDR2: KGHSH and LQKENI. CDR3 length equals 13 residues. For the CDR3, the DNA is TGTGCCAGCTCACGGGGACAGTCGGACGAGCAGTACTTC. Its translation: CASSRGQSDEQYF.

This clonotype occurred once. This chain connects TRBV5-8 to TRBJ1-3; tentatively, D is TRBD1 (6 bases). CDR3 size: 16 residues. V shed 4 bases and J shed 1 base, with 15 bases lying between them. Germline CDR1 SGHTS, CDR2 YDEGEE. The CDR3 reads CASSAGTILSGNTIYF. The CDR3 region has the DNA TGTGCCAGCAGCGCGGGGACAATACTGTCTGGAAACACCATATATTTT. Using reference TRBV5-8 and TRBJ1-3 for the parts outside the CDR3, the full variable domain is EAGVTQSPTHLIKTRGQQATLRCSPISGHTSVYWYQQALGLGLQFLLWYDEGEERNRGNFPPRFSGRQFPNYSSELNVNALELEDSALYLCASSAGTILSGNTIYFGEGSWLTVV.

To note about this clonotype: Germline is not matched at one junction end, which may reflect a read error. The chain links TRBV19 to TRBJ2-6; possible D gene TRBD1, 5 bases. Germline lookup yields CDR1 LNHDA and CDR2 SQIVND (reference sequence). The CDR3 runs 16 residues. In nucleotides, the CDR3 is TGTGCCAGTAGTAACTTCACAGGCTCTGGGGCCAACGCCCTGACTTTC. Protein product: CASSNFTGSGANALTF.